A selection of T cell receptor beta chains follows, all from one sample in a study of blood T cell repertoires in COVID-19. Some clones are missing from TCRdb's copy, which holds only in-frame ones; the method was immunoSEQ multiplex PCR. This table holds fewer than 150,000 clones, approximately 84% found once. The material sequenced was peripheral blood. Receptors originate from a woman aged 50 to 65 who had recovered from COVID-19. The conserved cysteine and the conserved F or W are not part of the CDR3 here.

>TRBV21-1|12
ASSPDRPYEKLF
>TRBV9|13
ASSSAGRTNYGYT
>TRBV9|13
ASSVGRTGRTEAF
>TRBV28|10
ASSFEAYGYT
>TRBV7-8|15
ASSLYGQLLGANVLT
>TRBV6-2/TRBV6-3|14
ASSSRTSGGAGELF
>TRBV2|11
ASGIQGSQPQH
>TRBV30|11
AWSVQSYQPQH
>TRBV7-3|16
ASSLTAPGLAGADTQY
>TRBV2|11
ASITQGATEAF
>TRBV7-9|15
ASSSSPGTSSYNEQF
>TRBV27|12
ASSLVGQGTEAF
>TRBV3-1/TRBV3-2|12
ASSQGGGTGELF
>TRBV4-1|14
ASSQEGRGREETQY
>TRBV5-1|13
ASKYETGVYNEQF